What follows are 13 T cell receptor beta chains derived from one specimen sequenced in a study of STAT5B mutations in CD4+ large granular lymphocyte leukemia (dated 2022 in TCRdb). The library was made by the immunoSEQ multiplex PCR assay. TCRdb took this table from immuneACCESS and kept in-frame rearrangements with V and J called. Such tables lack part of the clones; where checked against another copy, unresolved V genes explain under half of the gap, and the rest is unexplained. The sample table holds tens of thousands of clones, of which roughly three quarters were seen once. The ten most abundant clones make up under 2.5% of the sample. The sample consisted of CD4+ T cells from blood buffy coats. The origin of the receptors is a human donor in good health.

The V gene is TRBV2, the J gene TRBJ2-7; D possibly corresponds to TRBD2 (6 bases). Per the germline V gene, CDR1 is SNHLY and CDR2 is FYNNEI. Trimming took off 1 base at V and 6 bases at J, with 19 bases between the two ends. The CDR3 totals 16 residues. The CDR3 DNA reads TGTGCCAGCAGTGAAGGAGGAGGGCAGCGATCCGGCGAGCAGTACTTC. Amino acid sequence: CASSEGGGQRSGEQYF.

This chain joins TRBV28 and TRBJ1-5; tentative D call: TRBD1 (5 bases). V lost 7 bases to trimming and J lost 2 bases, with 21 bases between them. The germline V gene has CDR1 MDHEN and CDR2 SYDVKM. CDR3 size: 17 residues. The CDR3 is CASTHPGVGLGNQPQHF. In DNA, the CDR3 is TGTGCCAGCACCCATCCCGGTGTGGGGCTAGGCAATCAGCCCCAGCATTTT.

The V call is TRBV7-2, the J call TRBJ2-2, with D tentatively TRBD2 (5 bases). This CDR3 spans 15 amino acids. V was trimmed by 5 bases and J by 5 bases, leaving 15 bases between them. CDR1 and CDR2 from the germline V gene are SGHTA and FQGNSA. The CDR3 is CASSTDPRETGELFF. The CDR3 coding sequence is TGTGCCAGCAGCACTGACCCACGGGAAACCGGGGAGCTGTTTTTT.

The rearrangement links TRBV6-6 to TRBJ1-3, with a possible D match to TRBD1 (5 bases). From germline, CDR1 is MNHNY and CDR2 SVGAGI (reference sequence). Trimming pared 4 bases from V and 7 bases from J, leaving 17 bases between. This CDR3 has 15 residues. The CDR3 sequence: CASSFSRDGGNTIYF. The CDR3 nucleotides read TGTGCCAGCAGTTTCTCCCGGGACGGTGGGAACACCATATATTTT.

J is TRBJ2-1 and V is TRBV7-2, with D tentatively TRBD2 (5 bases). Germline values: CDR1 SGHTA, CDR2 FQGNSA. The CDR3 spans 11 residues. The V and J ends lost 8 bases and 7 bases respectively, with 9 bases between them. The CDR3 is CASGSPNEQFF. CDR3 bases: TGTGCCAGCGGGAGTCCGAATGAGCAGTTCTTC.

V and J are TRBV9 and TRBJ2-6; 8 nucleotides align to TRBD1. Germline trimming cut 3 bases from V and 1 base from J; bases unmatched to any gene: 6. Germline V gene sequence: CDR1 SGDLS, CDR2 YYNGEE. The CDR3 loop spans 17 amino acids. DNA of the CDR3: TGTGCCAGCAGCGCTGGGACAGGACGTTCTGGGGCCAACGTCCTGACTTTC. Its protein product is CASSAGTGRSGANVLTF. The entire variable domain, with the rest obtained from reference TRBV9 and TRBJ2-6, is as follows: DSGVTQTPKHLITATGQRVTLRCSPRSGDLSVYWYQQSLDQGLQFLIQYYNGEERAKGNILERFSAQQFPDLHSELNLSSLELGDSALYFCASSAGTGRSGANVLTFGAGSRLTVL.

The chain combines TRBV7-8 with TRBJ2-5, with D hard to call. The V gene lost 10 bases and the J gene lost 2 bases, with 11 bases spanning the gap. Per the germline V gene, CDR1 is SGHVS and CDR2 is FQNEAQ. The CDR3 loop spans 12 amino acids. The CDR3 DNA is TGTGCCATAGGGCCAGGACAAGAGACCCAGTACTTC. It encodes CAIGPGQETQYF. Using reference TRBV7-8 and TRBJ2-5 for the parts outside the CDR3, the full variable domain is GAGVSQSPRYKVAKRGQDVALRCDPISGHVSLFWYQQALGQGPEFLTYFQNEAQLDKSGLPSDRFFAERPEGSVSTLKIQRTQQEDSAVYLCAIGPGQETQYFGPGTRLLVL.

This chain connects TRBV5-6 to TRBJ1-4; weak D call: TRBD1 (6 bases). CDR3 length equals 15 residues. V was shortened by 1 base and J by 2 bases, with 9 bases between the two germline ends. Germline lookup yields CDR1 SGHDT and CDR2 YYEEEE. Here the CDR3 DNA reads TGTGCCAGCAGCTTGATAGGGGGTACTAATGAAAAACTGTTTTTT. This sequence encodes CASSLIGGTNEKLFF.

The chain is built from TRBV14 and TRBJ1-5, with D possibly TRBD1 on 6 matching bases. The CDR3 sequence is 14 residues long. The germline V gene encodes CDR1 SGHDN and CDR2 FVKESK. The V end was cut by 4 bases, the J end by 4 bases, with 11 bases between. The CDR3 reads CASSPGGGNQPQHF. CDR3 nucleotides: TGTGCCAGCAGCCCGGGAGGGGGGAATCAGCCCCAGCATTTT.

The genes are TRBV19 and TRBJ2-1, with D uncertain. Germline V CDR1 and CDR2: LNHDA, SQIVND (reference sequence). The CDR3 has 13 amino acids. Trimming removed 5 bases at V and 7 bases at J, with 12 bases between. Written as DNA, the CDR3 is TGTGCCAGTAGTGCCTTCAAAGGGAATGAGCAGTTCTTC. It is translated as CASSAFKGNEQFF.

The gene calls are TRBV5-5 and TRBJ2-1, with a weak D call TRBD2 (5 bases). There are 14 residues in the CDR3. The ends were cut back, 4 bases at V and 6 bases at J, with 14 bases in the middle. CDR1 is SGHKS, CDR2 YYEKEE, per germline (reference sequence). The CDR3 is CASSGSGYLNEQFF. The CDR3 nucleotides are TGTGCCAGCAGCGGAAGCGGTTACCTCAATGAGCAGTTCTTC.

The chain combines TRBV7-2 with TRBJ2-7; TRBD1 matches 12 bases. V shed 8 bases, J shed 7 bases, and the junction held 6 bases outside the gene matches. Germline loops: CDR1 SGHTA, CDR2 FQGNSA. The CDR3 contains 13 residues. The CDR3: CASSRDRGPEQYF. The CDR3 nucleotides are TGTGCCAGCTCGCGGGACAGGGGGCCGGAGCAGTACTTC.

DNA for the CDR3: TGTGCCAGCGGCCAGGGACAAAGATTGATGAACACTGAAGCTTTCTTT. This encodes CASGQGQRLMNTEAFF. V gene TRBV27 combines with J gene TRBJ1-1; possible D gene TRBD1, 6 bases. Trimming cost V 8 bases and J 0 bases, with 19 bases left between them. Per germline, CDR1 MNHEY and CDR2 SMNVEV (reference sequence). This CDR3 contains 16 residues.